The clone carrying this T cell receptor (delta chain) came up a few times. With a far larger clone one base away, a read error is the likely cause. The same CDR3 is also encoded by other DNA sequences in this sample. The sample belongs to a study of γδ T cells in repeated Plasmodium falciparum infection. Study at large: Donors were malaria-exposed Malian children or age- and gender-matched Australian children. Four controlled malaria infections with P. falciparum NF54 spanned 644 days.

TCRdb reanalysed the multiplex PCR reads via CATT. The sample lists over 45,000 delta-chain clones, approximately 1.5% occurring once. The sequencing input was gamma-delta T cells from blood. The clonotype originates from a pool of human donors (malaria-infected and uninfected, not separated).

The CDR3 here is CALGGLRASTLTLTAQLFF. The CDR3 DNA reads TGTGCTCTTGGGGGGCTGCGAGCCAGCACCCTAACCCTGACAGCACAACTCTTCTTT. J is TRDJ2 and V is TRDV1; D is unclear. V was clipped by 4 bases and J by 3 bases, with 24 bases between them. Germline-derived CDR1 and CDR2 are TSWWSYY and QGS. This CDR3 is 19 amino acids long.